One and the same sample provided the 10 T cell receptor beta chains below, sequenced in a study of monozygotic twins with inflammatory bowel disease. After re-calling the 5' RACE reads, TCRdb lists one entry per CDR3 protein, DNA absent. The listing contains under 350,000 distinct CDR3 sequences. Specimen: blood. Every receptor here comes from a human donor with ulcerative colitis or Crohn's disease, or a healthy co-twin of an affected twin (not recorded which).

V usage is TRBV24-1 and J usage is TRBJ2-1; there is no DNA to check the TCRdb D call of TRBD1. Germline values: CDR1 KGHDR, CDR2 SFDVKD. This CDR3 is 15 amino acids long. CDR3 sequence: CATSDGRVPYNEQFF.

This CDR3 reads CASSPIGAGELFF. The V and J genes are TRBV7-6 and TRBJ2-2. The CDR3 length is 13 residues. CDR1 and CDR2 (germline): SGHVS, FNYEAQ. Complete variable domain (other parts from reference TRBV7-6 and TRBJ2-2): GAGVSQSPRYKVTKRGQDVALRCDPISGHVSLYWYRQALGQGPEFLTYFNYEAQQDKSGLPNDRFSAERPEGSISTLTIQRTEQRDSAMYRCASSPIGAGELFFGEGSRLTVL.

The chain joins TRBV20-1 to TRBJ2-3. The CDR3 has 12 residues. CDR1 is DFQATT and CDR2 is SNEGSKA in the germline V gene (reference sequence). The CDR3 here is CSVYRVRDTQYF.

The chain is built from TRBV5-4 and TRBJ2-5. This CDR3 spans 15 amino acids. Germline CDR1 SGHNT, CDR2 YYREEE (reference sequence). CDR3 sequence: CASSASVTNQETQYF. The whole variable domain, remainder taken from reference TRBV5-4 and TRBJ2-5, is ETGVTQSPTHLIKTRGQQVTLRCSSQSGHNTVSWYQQALGQGPQFIFQYYREEENGRGNFPPRFSGLQFPNYSSELNVNALELDDSALYLCASSASVTNQETQYFGPGTRLLVL.

V and J are TRBV11-2 and TRBJ1-5; TCRdb's D call of TRBD1 is untestable without DNA. This CDR3 has 16 residues. Germline loops: CDR1 SGHAT, CDR2 FQNNGV. CDR3 region: CASSLTGGTSGQPQHF.

This rearrangement joins TRBV7-2 to TRBJ2-1; TCRdb gives TRBD2 as the D gene, but with no DNA this cannot be confirmed. CDR3 size: 15 residues. Germline-derived CDR1 and CDR2 are SGHTA and FQGNSA. The CDR3 region is CASSPGLAGGNEHFF.

The chain couples TRBV5-1 to TRBJ1-1; TCRdb proposes TRBD1, but this gene call is untestable without DNA. Germline assignment: CDR1 SGHRS and CDR2 YFSETQ. The CDR3 has 15 residues. The CDR3 is CASSFRTGWNTEAFF.

The V and J genes are TRBV18 and TRBJ2-1; TCRdb selects TRBD1, and the lack of DNA leaves this call unchecked. Germline lookup yields CDR1 KGHSH and CDR2 LQKENI. The CDR3 runs to 12 residues. CDR3 loop: CASSPTGQLLLF. Full variable domain (missing parts from reference TRBV18 and TRBJ2-1): NAGVMQNPRHLVRRRGQEARLRCSPMKGHSHVYWYRQLPEEGLKFMVYLQKENIIDESGMPKERFSAEFPKEGPSILRIQQVVRGDSAAYFCASSPTGQLLLFGPGTRLTVL.

The CDR3 reads CATSRGTGPYNEQFF. This chain links TRBV15 with TRBJ2-1; the TRBD1 assignment by TCRdb is unverifiable without DNA. The germline V gene encodes CDR1 LNHNV and CDR2 YYDKDF (reference sequence). The CDR3 has 15 residues. Combining the CDR3 with reference TRBV15 and TRBJ2-1 gives the whole variable domain DAMVIQNPRYQVTQFGKPVTLSCSQTLNHNVMYWYQQKSSQAPKLLFHYYDKDFNNEADTPDNFQSRRPNTSFCFLDIRSPGLGDTAMYLCATSRGTGPYNEQFFGPGTRLTVL.

This sequence joins TRBV19 and TRBJ1-6. Germline CDR1 reads LNHDA; CDR2 reads SQIVND (reference sequence). This CDR3 contains 15 residues. The CDR3 sequence is CASSEAGGHNSPLHF.